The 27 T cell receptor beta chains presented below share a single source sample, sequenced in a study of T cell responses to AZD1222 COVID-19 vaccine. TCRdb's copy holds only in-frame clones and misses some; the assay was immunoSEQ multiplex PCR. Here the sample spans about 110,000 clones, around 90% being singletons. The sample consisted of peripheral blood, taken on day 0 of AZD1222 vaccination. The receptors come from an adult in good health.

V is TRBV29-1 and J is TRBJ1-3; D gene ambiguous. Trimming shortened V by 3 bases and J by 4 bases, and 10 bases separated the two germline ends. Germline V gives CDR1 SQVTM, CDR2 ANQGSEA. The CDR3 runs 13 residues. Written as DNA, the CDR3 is TGCAGCGTTGAGACAATGAGCGGAAACACCATATATTTT. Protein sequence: CSVETMSGNTIYF.

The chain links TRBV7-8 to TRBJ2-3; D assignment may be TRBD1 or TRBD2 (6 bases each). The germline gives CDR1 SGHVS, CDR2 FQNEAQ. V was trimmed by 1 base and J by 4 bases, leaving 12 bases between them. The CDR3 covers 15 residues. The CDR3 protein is CASSLDLGGSDTQYF. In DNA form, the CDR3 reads TGTGCCAGCAGCTTAGATTTGGGGGGCTCAGATACGCAGTATTTT.

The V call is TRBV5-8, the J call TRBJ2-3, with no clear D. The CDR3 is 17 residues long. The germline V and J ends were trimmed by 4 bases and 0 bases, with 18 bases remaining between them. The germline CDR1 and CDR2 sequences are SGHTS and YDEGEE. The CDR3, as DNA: TGTGCCAGCAGCCCCAGGAGCCAACATATAAGCACAGATACGCAGTATTTT. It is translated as CASSPRSQHISTDTQYF.

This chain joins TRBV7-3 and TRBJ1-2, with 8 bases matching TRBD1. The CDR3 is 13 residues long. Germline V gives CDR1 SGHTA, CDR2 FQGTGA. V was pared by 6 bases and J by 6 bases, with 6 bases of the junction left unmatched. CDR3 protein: CASRLDRDHGYTF. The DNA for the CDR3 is TGTGCCAGCAGGCTGGACAGGGACCATGGCTACACCTTC.

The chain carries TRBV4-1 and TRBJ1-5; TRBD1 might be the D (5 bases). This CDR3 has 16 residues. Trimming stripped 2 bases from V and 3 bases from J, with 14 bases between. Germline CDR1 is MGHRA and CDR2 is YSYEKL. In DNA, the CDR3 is TGCGCCAGCAGCCAATTTGTTGACAGACACAATCAGCCCCAGCATTTT. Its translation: CASSQFVDRHNQPQHF.

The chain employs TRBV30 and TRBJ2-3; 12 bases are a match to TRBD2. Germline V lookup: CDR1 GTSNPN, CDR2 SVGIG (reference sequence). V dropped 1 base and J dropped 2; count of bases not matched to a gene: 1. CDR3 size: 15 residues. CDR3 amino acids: CAWSGTSGVTDTQYF. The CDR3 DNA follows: TGTGCCTGGAGTGGGACTAGCGGGGTCACAGATACGCAGTATTTT.

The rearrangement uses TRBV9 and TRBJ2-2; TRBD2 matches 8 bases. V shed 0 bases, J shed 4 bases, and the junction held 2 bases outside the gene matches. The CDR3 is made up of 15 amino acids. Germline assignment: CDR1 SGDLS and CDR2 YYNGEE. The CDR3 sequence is CASSVAGGVTGELFF. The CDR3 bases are TGTGCCAGCAGCGTAGCGGGGGGGGTCACCGGGGAGCTGTTTTTT.

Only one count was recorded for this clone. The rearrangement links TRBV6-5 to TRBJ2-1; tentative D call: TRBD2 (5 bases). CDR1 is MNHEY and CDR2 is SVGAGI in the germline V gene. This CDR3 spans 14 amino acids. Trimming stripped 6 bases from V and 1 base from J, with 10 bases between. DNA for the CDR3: TGTGCCAGCAGGGCCGCGGGTTCCTACAATGAGCAGTTCTTC. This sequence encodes CASRAAGSYNEQFF.

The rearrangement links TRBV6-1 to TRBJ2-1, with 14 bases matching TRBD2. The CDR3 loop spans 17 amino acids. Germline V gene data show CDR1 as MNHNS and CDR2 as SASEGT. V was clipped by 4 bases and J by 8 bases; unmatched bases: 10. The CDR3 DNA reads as TGTGCCAGCAGTGGGGTATTGGGACTAGCGGGGGTCGATGAGCAGTTCTTC. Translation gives CASSGVLGLAGVDEQFF.

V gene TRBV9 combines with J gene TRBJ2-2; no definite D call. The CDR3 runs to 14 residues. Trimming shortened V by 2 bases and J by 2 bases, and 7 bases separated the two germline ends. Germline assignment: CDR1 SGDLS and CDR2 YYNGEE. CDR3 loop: CASSVRSNTGELFF. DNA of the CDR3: TGTGCCAGCAGCGTTCGGAGTAACACCGGGGAGCTGTTTTTT.

CDR3 sequence reads: CASSLQPQGYGYTF. The CDR3 DNA is TGTGCCAGCAGCCTACAACCCCAGGGCTATGGCTACACCTTC. The chain employs TRBV7-6 and TRBJ1-2; a weak D match, TRBD1 (5 bases). The CDR3 extends over 14 amino acids. V was trimmed by 5 bases and J by 4 bases, leaving 14 bases between them. Germline-derived CDR1 and CDR2 are SGHVS and FNYEAQ. The variable domain in full, completed from reference TRBV7-6 and TRBJ1-2, reads GAGVSQSPRYKVTKRGQDVALRCDPISGHVSLYWYRQALGQGPEFLTYFNYEAQQDKSGLPNDRFSAERPEGSISTLTIQRTEQRDSAMYRCASSLQPQGYGYTFGSGTRLTVV.

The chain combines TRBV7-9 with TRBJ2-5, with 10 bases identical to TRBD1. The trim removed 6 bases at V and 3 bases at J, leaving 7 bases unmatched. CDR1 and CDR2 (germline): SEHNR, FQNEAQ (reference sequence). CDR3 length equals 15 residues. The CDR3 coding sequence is TGTGCCAGCAGTCCGGGACAGGGGACTGAAGAGACCCAGTACTTC. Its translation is CASSPGQGTEETQYF.

The CDR3 region is CASSQRVGGGNTIYF. Written as DNA, the CDR3 is TGTGCCAGCAGCCAAAGGGTAGGAGGAGGAAACACCATATATTTT. The genes are TRBV14 and TRBJ1-3; D is unclear. The V end was cut by 2 bases, the J end by 4 bases, with 12 bases between. This CDR3 is 15 amino acids long. The germline gives CDR1 SGHDN, CDR2 FVKESK.

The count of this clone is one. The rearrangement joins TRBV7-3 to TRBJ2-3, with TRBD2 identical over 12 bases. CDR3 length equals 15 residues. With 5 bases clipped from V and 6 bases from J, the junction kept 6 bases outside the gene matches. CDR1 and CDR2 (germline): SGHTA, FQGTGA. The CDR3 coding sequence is TGTGCCAGCAGCGGGACTAGCGGGCTGGGTGATACGCAGTATTTT. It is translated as CASSGTSGLGDTQYF.

The CDR3 DNA follows: TGTGCCAGCAGCCGGGCCCTCTCTTCGACAGATACGCAGTATTTT. It encodes CASSRALSSTDTQYF. This rearrangement joins TRBV7-9 to TRBJ2-3; D unclear. The ends were cut back, 5 bases at V and 3 bases at J, with 15 bases in the middle. CDR1 SEHNR and CDR2 FQNEAQ come from the germline V gene (reference sequence). This CDR3 is 15 amino acids long.

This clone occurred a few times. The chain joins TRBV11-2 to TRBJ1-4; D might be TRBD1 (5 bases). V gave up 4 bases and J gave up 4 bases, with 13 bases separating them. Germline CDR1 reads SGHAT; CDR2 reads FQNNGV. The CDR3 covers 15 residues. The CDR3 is CASSSNSGLNEKLFF. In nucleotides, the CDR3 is TGTGCCAGCAGCTCCAATTCAGGGCTTAATGAAAAACTGTTTTTT.

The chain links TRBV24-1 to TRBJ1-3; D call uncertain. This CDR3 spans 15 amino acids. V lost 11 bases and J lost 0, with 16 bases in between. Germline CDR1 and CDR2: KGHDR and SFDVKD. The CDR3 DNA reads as TGTGCCATCGGAGGACCGTCATCCTCTGGAAACACCATATATTTT. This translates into CAIGGPSSSGNTIYF.

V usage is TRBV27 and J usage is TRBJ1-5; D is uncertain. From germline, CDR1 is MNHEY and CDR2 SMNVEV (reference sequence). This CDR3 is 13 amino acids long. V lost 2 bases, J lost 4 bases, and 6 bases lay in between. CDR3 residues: CASSLTPNQPQHF. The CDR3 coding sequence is TGTGCCAGCAGTTTAACTCCAAATCAGCCCCAGCATTTT.

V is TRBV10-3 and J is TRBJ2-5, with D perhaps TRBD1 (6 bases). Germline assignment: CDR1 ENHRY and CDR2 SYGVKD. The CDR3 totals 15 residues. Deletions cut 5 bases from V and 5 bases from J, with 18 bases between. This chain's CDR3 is CAISPGQSTGETQYF. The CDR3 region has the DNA TGTGCCATCAGTCCGGGACAAAGCACCGGCGAGACCCAGTACTTC.

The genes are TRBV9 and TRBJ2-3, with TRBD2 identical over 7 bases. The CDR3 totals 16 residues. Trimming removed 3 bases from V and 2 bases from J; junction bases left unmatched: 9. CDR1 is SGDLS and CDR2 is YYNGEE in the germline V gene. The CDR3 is CASSESGGLYTDTQYF. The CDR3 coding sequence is TGTGCCAGCAGCGAGTCTGGGGGACTATACACAGATACGCAGTATTTT.

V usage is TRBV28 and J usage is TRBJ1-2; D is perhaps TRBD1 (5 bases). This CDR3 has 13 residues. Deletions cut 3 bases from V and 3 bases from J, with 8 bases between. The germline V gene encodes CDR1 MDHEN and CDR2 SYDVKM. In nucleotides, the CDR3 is TGTGCCAGCAGTTTTATAGGGGACTATGGCTACACCTTC. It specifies CASSFIGDYGYTF.

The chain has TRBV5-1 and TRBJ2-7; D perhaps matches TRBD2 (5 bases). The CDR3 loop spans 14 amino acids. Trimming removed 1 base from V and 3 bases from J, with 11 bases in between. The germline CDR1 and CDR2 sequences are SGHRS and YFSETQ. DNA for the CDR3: TGCGCCAGCAGCTTGAACAGCGGAAACTACGAGCAGTACTTC. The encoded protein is CASSLNSGNYEQYF.

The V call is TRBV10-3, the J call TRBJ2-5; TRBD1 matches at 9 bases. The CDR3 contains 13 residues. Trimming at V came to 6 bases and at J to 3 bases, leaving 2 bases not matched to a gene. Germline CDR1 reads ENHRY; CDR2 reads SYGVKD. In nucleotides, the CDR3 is TGTGCCATCAGAAGACAGGGGGAAGAGACCCAGTACTTC. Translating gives CAIRRQGEETQYF.

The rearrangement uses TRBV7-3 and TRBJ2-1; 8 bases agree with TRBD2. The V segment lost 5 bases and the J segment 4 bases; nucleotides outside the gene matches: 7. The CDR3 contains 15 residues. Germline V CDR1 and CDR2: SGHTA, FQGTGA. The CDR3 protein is CASSKAGVGYNEQFF. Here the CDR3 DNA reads TGTGCCAGCAGCAAAGCGGGAGTGGGGTACAATGAGCAGTTCTTC.

The CDR3 nucleotides are TGTGCCAGCAGCATCACTGAAGGCACCTACGAGCAGTACTTC. It translates to CASSITEGTYEQYF. The chain links TRBV9 to TRBJ2-7; no firm D call. V lost 4 bases to trimming and J lost 2 bases, with 13 bases between them. The CDR3 has 14 residues. Germline assignment: CDR1 SGDLS and CDR2 YYNGEE.

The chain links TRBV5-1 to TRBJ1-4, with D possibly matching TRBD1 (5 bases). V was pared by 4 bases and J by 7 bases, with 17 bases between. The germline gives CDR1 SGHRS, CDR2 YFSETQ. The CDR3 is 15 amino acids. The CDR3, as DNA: TGCGCCAGCAGCACTGAGGGTGGGGCCCCTGAAAAACTGTTTTTT. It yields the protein CASSTEGGAPEKLFF.

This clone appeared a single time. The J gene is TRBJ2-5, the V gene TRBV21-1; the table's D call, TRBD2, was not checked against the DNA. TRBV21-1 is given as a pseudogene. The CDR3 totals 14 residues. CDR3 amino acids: CASSGRGSQETQYF. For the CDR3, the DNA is TGTGCCAGCAGCGGTCGGGGTAGCCAGGAGACCCAGTACTTC.